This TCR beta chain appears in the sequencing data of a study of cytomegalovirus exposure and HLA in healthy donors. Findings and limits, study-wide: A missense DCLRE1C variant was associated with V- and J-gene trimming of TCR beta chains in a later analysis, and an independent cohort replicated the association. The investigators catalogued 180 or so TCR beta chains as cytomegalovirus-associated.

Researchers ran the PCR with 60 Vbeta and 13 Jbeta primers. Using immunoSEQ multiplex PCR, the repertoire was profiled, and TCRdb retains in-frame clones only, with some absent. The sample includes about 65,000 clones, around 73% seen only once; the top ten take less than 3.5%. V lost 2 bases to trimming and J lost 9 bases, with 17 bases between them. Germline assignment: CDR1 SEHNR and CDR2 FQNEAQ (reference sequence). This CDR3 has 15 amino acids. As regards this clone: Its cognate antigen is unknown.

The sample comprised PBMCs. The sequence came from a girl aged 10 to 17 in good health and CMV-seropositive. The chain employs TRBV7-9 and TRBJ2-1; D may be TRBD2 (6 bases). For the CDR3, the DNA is TGTGCCAGCAGCTTATTTACGGGGGAGCGAGGTGAGCAGTTCTTC. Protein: CASSLFTGERGEQFF.